The clone carrying this TCR beta chain showed up just a few times. This specimen belongs to a study of T cells of healthy individuals. Germline V lookup: CDR1 SEHNR, CDR2 FQNEAQ (reference sequence). This CDR3 region has 11 residues. Trimming took 5 bases from V and 7 from J, leaving 9 bases between them. TCRdb passed the 5' RACE reads through MiXCR, listing each CDR3 protein once. The table lists about 53,000 distinct CDR3 sequences, under 15% of them singletons. The rearrangement uses TRBV7-9 and TRBJ2-7; possible D gene TRBD2, 6 bases. The TCR originated in a human donor in good health. CDR3 region: CASSGRGEQYF. CDR3 nucleotides: TGTGCCAGCAGCGGTCGGGGGGAGCAGTACTTC.